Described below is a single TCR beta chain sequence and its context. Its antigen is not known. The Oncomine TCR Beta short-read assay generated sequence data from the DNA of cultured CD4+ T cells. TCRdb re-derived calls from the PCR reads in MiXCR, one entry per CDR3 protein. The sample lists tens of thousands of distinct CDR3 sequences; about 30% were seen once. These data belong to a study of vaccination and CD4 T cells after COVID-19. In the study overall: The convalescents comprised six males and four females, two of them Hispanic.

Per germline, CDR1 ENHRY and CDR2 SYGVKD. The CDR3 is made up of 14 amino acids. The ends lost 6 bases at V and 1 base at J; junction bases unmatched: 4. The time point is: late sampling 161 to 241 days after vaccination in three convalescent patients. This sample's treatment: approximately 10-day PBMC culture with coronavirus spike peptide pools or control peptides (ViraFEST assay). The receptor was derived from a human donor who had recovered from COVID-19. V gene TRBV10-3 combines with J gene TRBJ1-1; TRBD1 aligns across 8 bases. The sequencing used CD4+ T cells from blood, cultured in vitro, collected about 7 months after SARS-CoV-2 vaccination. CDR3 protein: CAIRLQGGNTEAFF. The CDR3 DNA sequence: TGTGCCATCAGACTACAGGGGGGGAACACTGAAGCTTTCTTT.